The 10 T cell receptor beta chains in this list originate from one sample, sequenced in a study of T-cell memory formation after mild COVID-19. In TCRdb, the 5' RACE reads were re-called with MiXCR into one record per CDR3 protein. The sample records some 150,000 distinct CDR3 sequences, over 15% being singletons. The sequencing input was PBMCs or a T cell subset sorted from them (not recorded which). Receptor source: an adult woman who had mild COVID-19 (a few samples of this study predate the infection). Cell type and time point are not known.

The V call is TRBV3-1, the J call TRBJ1-1; 7 bases match TRBD1. Germline loops: CDR1 LGHDT, CDR2 YNNKEL (reference sequence). J gave up 1 base and V 4 bases, and 9 bases lay outside the gene matches. The CDR3 spans 16 residues. This CDR3 is CASSRRQGSGNTEAFF. CDR3 nucleotide sequence: TGTGCCAGCAGCCGGAGACAGGGATCGGGGAACACTGAAGCTTTCTTT.

This clonotype occurred a few times. The V gene is TRBV6-5, the J gene TRBJ1-5, with 10 bases fitting TRBD1. The CDR3 is made up of 17 amino acids. Germline loops: CDR1 MNHEY, CDR2 SVGAGI. The trim removed 6 bases at V and 3 bases at J, leaving 11 bases unmatched. The CDR3: CASRRTGGPAANQPQHF. The CDR3, as DNA: TGTGCCAGCAGGAGGACAGGGGGTCCTGCGGCCAATCAGCCCCAGCATTTT.

This CDR3 is CASSLEAGAAYNEQFF. CDR3 in DNA: TGCGCCAGCAGCTTGGAGGCGGGAGCGGCCTACAATGAGCAGTTCTTC. The chain couples TRBV5-1 to TRBJ2-1; 7 nucleotides agree with TRBD2. Germline CDR1 reads SGHRS; CDR2 reads YFSETQ. The junction had 5 bases not matched to a gene; V was cut back by 0 bases and J by 2 bases. This CDR3 region has 16 residues. Supplemented by reference TRBV5-1 and TRBJ2-1, the full variable domain reads KAGVTQTPRYLIKTRGQQVTLSCSPISGHRSVSWYQQTPGQGLQFLFEYFSETQRNKGNFPGRFSGRQFSNSRSEMNVSTLELGDSALYLCASSLEAGAAYNEQFFGPGTRLTVL.

This clonotype was seen many times. The V and J genes are TRBV3-1 and TRBJ1-5; no firm D call. This CDR3 has 15 amino acids. The germline V gene has CDR1 LGHDT and CDR2 YNNKEL (reference sequence). V lost 2 bases and J 0 bases, leaving 8 bases between the germline ends. Here the CDR3 reads CASSQYGSSNQPQHF. In nucleotides, the CDR3 is TGTGCCAGCAGCCAATACGGCAGTAGCAATCAGCCCCAGCATTTT.

This clonotype was observed a few times. CDR3 sequence (DNA): TGCGCCAGCAGTCGGGCGGGACAGGGAGACTATGGCTACACCTTC. It is translated as CASSRAGQGDYGYTF. The V call is TRBV5-1, the J call TRBJ1-2; 9 nucleotides line up with TRBD1. CDR3 size: 15 residues. Germline CDR1 reads SGHRS; CDR2 reads YFSETQ. Unmatched junction bases numbered 8, after V lost 5 bases and J lost 3 bases.

This clonotype was seen only a few times. The gene calls are TRBV7-9 and TRBJ1-3; 8 bases line up with TRBD1. V trimming: 5 bases; J trimming: 0 bases; junction bases outside the gene matches: 6. From germline, CDR1 is SEHNR and CDR2 FQNEAQ (reference sequence). The CDR3 consists of 16 residues. DNA of the CDR3: TGTGCCAGCAGCGCAGGGGGCCCCGTCTCTGGAAACACCATATATTTT. Translating it yields CASSAGGPVSGNTIYF.

This clonotype turned up a few times. This chain links TRBV12-3 or TRBV12-4 with TRBJ1-3, with D possibly TRBD1 on 6 matching bases. V shed 5 bases and J shed 0 bases, with 14 bases lying between them. This CDR3 spans 16 amino acids. As DNA, the CDR3 is TGTGCCAGCAGTCACAGACAGGACCGCTCTGGAAACACCATATATTTT. It specifies CASSHRQDRSGNTIYF.

This clonotype was seen more than once but under ten times. The rearrangement uses TRBV20-1 and TRBJ1-1; 9 bases line up with TRBD1. This CDR3 spans 13 amino acids. V was pared by 5 bases and J by 4 bases, with 5 bases of the junction left unmatched. The germline gives CDR1 DFQATT, CDR2 SNEGSKA (reference sequence). The DNA for the CDR3 is TGCAGTGCTTACAGGGGGCCGGGCACTGAAGCTTTCTTT. Protein: CSAYRGPGTEAFF.

The genes are TRBV4-2 and TRBJ2-6; D is unclear. This CDR3 is built from 16 residues. V was clipped by 4 bases and J by 0 bases, with 10 bases between them. Germline V gene sequence: CDR1 LGHNA, CDR2 YNFKEQ. CDR3 in amino acids: CASSPAGYSGANVLTF. Written as DNA, the CDR3 is TGTGCCAGCAGCCCCGCAGGTTACTCTGGGGCCAACGTCCTGACTTTC.

Only a few counts were recorded for this clonotype. V and J are TRBV12-3 or TRBV12-4 and TRBJ2-5; TRBD1 matches at 9 bases. The CDR3 is made up of 14 amino acids. Trimming cost V 4 bases and J 5 bases; bases outside gene matches: 5. The CDR3 region has the DNA TGTGCCAGCAGTTACAGGGGGCGCGGGGAGACCCAGTACTTC. This codes for CASSYRGRGETQYF.